Below, 9 T cell receptor beta chains from the same sample are listed, as sequenced in a study of CD8+ T cells in alopecia areata (dated by TCRdb to the late 2010s). Libraries came from the immunoSEQ multiplex PCR assay. RNA was extracted from all samples and reverse transcribed into cDNA as template for TCR sequencing. The table was pulled from immuneACCESS by TCRdb, which kept in-frame rearrangements only. Such tables lose some clones; where checked, under half of the loss comes from unresolved V genes, and the rest has no known cause. Across this sample there are about 110,000 clones, with roughly 60% seen only once. 20% to 25% of the sample goes to the ten largest clones. Input material: CD8+ T cells sorted from blood. Every receptor here comes from a human donor in good health.

This CDR3 is CASSYSGTGATDTQYF. CDR3 coding DNA: TGTGCCAGCAGTTACTCCGGGACAGGGGCCACAGATACGCAGTATTTT. The chain has TRBV6-5 and TRBJ2-3; TRBD1 agrees at 10 bases. Losses at the gene ends were 0 bases for V and 2 bases for J; bases not matched to a gene: 2. CDR3 size: 16 residues. CDR1 is MNHEY, CDR2 SVGAGI, per germline.

The chain combines TRBV9 with TRBJ1-6; D remains unclear. The CDR3 extends over 14 amino acids. The V end lost 0 bases, the J end lost 7 bases, and 8 bases lay between the germline ends. The germline V gene encodes CDR1 SGDLS and CDR2 YYNGEE. Written as DNA, the CDR3 is TGTGCCAGCAGCGTAGGGGAAGGGAATTCACCCCTCCACTTT. It yields the protein CASSVGEGNSPLHF. Full variable domain (rest looked up from reference TRBV9 and TRBJ1-6): DSGVTQTPKHLITATGQRVTLRCSPRSGDLSVYWYQQSLDQGLQFLIQYYNGEERAKGNILERFSAQQFPDLHSELNLSSLELGDSALYFCASSVGEGNSPLHFGNGTRLTVT.

V gene TRBV6-1 combines with J gene TRBJ1-5, with D possibly matching TRBD1 (5 bases). V was cut by 1 base and J by 8 bases, with 18 bases left in between. This CDR3 is 16 amino acids long. The germline CDR1 and CDR2 sequences are MNHNS and SASEGT. The CDR3, as DNA: TGTGCCAGCAGTGAAGGCCGGGACCCGGGCGCGGAGCCCCAGCATTTT. Encoded protein: CASSEGRDPGAEPQHF.

The chain carries TRBV29-1 and TRBJ1-1, with TRBD1 identical over 7 bases. This CDR3 is 15 amino acids long. The germline V gene encodes CDR1 SQVTM and CDR2 ANQGSEA. CDR3 in DNA: TGCAGTGACTTGACAGGGCGGCAGATGAACACTGAAGCTTTCTTT. It translates to CSDLTGRQMNTEAFF.

This clone was detected once. The CDR3 here is CASSVEVTAGNSPLHF. The CDR3 DNA follows: TGTGCCAGCAGCGTAGAAGTGACAGCGGGAAATTCACCCCTCCACTTT. The chain has TRBV9 and TRBJ1-6; D is perhaps TRBD1 (5 bases). In germline, CDR1 is SGDLS, CDR2 YYNGEE. This CDR3 has 16 residues. V was cut by 0 bases and J by 7 bases, with 14 bases left in between.

This sequence joins TRBV29-1 and TRBJ1-1; D might be TRBD1 (5 bases). V was trimmed by 7 bases and J by 1 base, leaving 16 bases between them. The CDR3 is 14 amino acids. Germline values: CDR1 SQVTM, CDR2 ANQGSEA. CDR3 sequence reads: CSGRDGGGNTEAFF. The DNA of the CDR3 is TGCAGCGGACGGGACGGTGGGGGGAACACTGAAGCTTTCTTT.

The chain recombines TRBV4-1 with TRBJ1-2; D not resolved. Germline-derived CDR1 and CDR2 are MGHRA and YSYEKL. Between the trimmed V and J ends, which lost 1 base and 7 bases, there was a span of 19 bases. CDR3 length: 16 amino acids. DNA for the CDR3: TGCGCCAGCAGCCAAGGTTATAACGACCCCTCCGGTGGCTACACCTTC. Its translation: CASSQGYNDPSGGYTF.

The chain employs TRBV9 and TRBJ2-7; no clear D. Deletions cut 0 bases from V and 2 bases from J, with 0 bases between. Germline V lookup: CDR1 SGDLS, CDR2 YYNGEE. The CDR3 has 11 residues. The CDR3 coding sequence is TGTGCCAGCAGCGTAGCCTACGAGCAGTACTTC. Translated: CASSVAYEQYF.

V usage is TRBV6-1 and J usage is TRBJ2-7; D is uncertain. There are 14 residues in the CDR3. Trimming removed 2 bases from V and 0 bases from J, with 8 bases in between. Germline values: CDR1 MNHNS, CDR2 SASEGT. DNA for the CDR3: TGTGCCAGCAGTGAATGGGTAGACTCCTACGAGCAGTACTTC. It yields the protein CASSEWVDSYEQYF.